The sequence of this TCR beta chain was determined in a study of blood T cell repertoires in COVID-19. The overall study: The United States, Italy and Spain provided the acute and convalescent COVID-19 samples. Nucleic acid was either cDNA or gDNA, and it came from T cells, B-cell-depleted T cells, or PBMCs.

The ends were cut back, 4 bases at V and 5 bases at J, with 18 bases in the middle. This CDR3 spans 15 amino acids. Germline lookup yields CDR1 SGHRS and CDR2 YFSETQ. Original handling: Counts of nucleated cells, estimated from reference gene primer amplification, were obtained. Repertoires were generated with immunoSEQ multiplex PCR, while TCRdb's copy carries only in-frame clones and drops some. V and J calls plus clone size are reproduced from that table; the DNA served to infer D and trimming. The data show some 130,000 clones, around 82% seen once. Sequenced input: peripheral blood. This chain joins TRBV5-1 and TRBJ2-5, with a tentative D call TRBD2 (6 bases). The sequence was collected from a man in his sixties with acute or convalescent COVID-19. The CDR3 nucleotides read TGCGCCAGCAGCATACGGGGGACCTTCGGGGAGACCCAGTACTTC. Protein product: CASSIRGTFGETQYF. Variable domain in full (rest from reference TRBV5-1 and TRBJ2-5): KAGVTQTPRYLIKTRGQQVTLSCSPISGHRSVSWYQQTPGQGLQFLFEYFSETQRNKGNFPGRFSGRQFSNSRSEMNVSTLELGDSALYLCASSIRGTFGETQYFGPGTRLLVL.